The rows below give T cell receptor beta chains drawn from one sample of a study of blood T cells in healthy people across ages. A single record per CDR3 protein comes from TCRdb applying MiXCR to the 5' RACE reads. Here the sample spans about a million distinct CDR3 sequences, roughly 50% being singletons. The sequencing input was blood. The receptors were sampled from a woman aged 55 to 70 in good health. Both conserved end residues are part of each CDR3. D genes are given only for firm matches. The size field is filled for only some rows; it gives once, few, many or a size class.

CDR3 length	V gene	clone size	D gene	J gene	CDR3 DNA	CDR3 protein
12	TRBV28	few	NA	TRBJ2-7	TGTGCCACCAGACTGTTAACCTACGAGCAGTACTTC	CATRLLTYEQYF
17	TRBV20-1	once	TRBD2	TRBJ2-3	TGCAGTGCCAACCCAAATCGACTAGCGGGGTTCACAGATACGCAGTATTTT	CSANPNRLAGFTDTQYF
14	TRBV4-1	NA	NA	TRBJ2-5	TGCGCCAGCAGCCAAGAACCGGGAAAAGAGACCCAGTACTTC	CASSQEPGKETQYF
19	TRBV6-5	NA	TRBD1	TRBJ2-7	TGTGCCAGCAGTTACCCGCTGAATCTGGACAGGACGGCCTCCTACGAGCAGTACTTC	CASSYPLNLDRTASYEQYF
15	TRBV12-3/TRBV12-4	NA	NA	TRBJ2-5	TGTGCCAGCAGTTTACTGGGGTCTATCCAAGAGACCCAGTACTTC	CASSLLGSIQETQYF
15	TRBV7-2	NA	NA	TRBJ1-1	TGTGCCTGCAGCTTAACCCGAAGAAAGAACACTGAAGCTTTCTTT	CACSLTRRKNTEAFF
14	TRBV6-6	NA	NA	TRBJ2-5	TGTGCCAGCAGTTACTCATTTGGGAGAGAGACCCAGTACTTC	CASSYSFGRETQYF
14	TRBV9	NA	NA	TRBJ2-7	TGTGCCAGCAGCGTGGCGAGAGCCAGAGGCGAGCAGTACTTC	CASSVARARGEQYF
15	TRBV6-1	NA	NA	TRBJ2-7	TGTGCCAGCAGTTTGGGATCTAGCGTCGTCTACGAGCAGTACTTC	CASSLGSSVVYEQYF
15	TRBV20-1	NA	NA	TRBJ1-6	TGCAGTGCTCTCAGGGGAAGCTCCTATAATTCACCCCTCCACTTT	CSALRGSSYNSPLHF
14	TRBV18	NA	NA	TRBJ2-7	TGTGCCAGCTCACCAAGACAGGTCCTGAGCGAGCAGTACTTC	CASSPRQVLSEQYF
16	TRBV5-1	NA	TRBD2	TRBJ2-3	TGCGCCAGCAGCCCGGGACTAGCATTTAGCACAGATACGCAGTATTTT	CASSPGLAFSTDTQYF
16	TRBV7-8	NA	TRBD2	TRBJ2-5	TGTGCCAGCAGCTTAGGGCAGCGGGGAGCCAAGAGAGTCCAGTACTTC	CASSLGQRGAKRVQYF
16	TRBV3-1	once	TRBD1	TRBJ1-2	TGTGCCGGCAACCACGACCTCCAGGGGGGATACTATGGCTACACCTTC	CAGNHDLQGGYYGYTF
11	TRBV24-1	NA	NA	TRBJ2-4	TGTGCCACCAGCAGTGGGAGTGAGCAGTACTTC	CATSSGSEQYF
16	TRBV6-2/TRBV6-3	NA	TRBD2	TRBJ2-2	TGTGCCAGCAGCGTACGGCTAGCGGGAGGTTTCGGGGAGCTGTTTTTT	CASSVRLAGGFGELFF
15	TRBV20-1	many	TRBD2	TRBJ2-1	TGCAGTGCTTCAGAAATGACTAGCGACTACAATGAGCAGTTCTTC	CSASEMTSDYNEQFF
12	TRBV29-1	many	NA	TRBJ2-7	TGCAGCGTTGTGGGAAATTCGTACGAGCAGTACTTC	CSVVGNSYEQYF
16	TRBV7-2	NA	TRBD1	TRBJ1-1	TGTGCCAGCAGTTATCTCCGGGACAGAGGGGTCACTGAAGCTTTCTTT	CASSYLRDRGVTEAFF
17	TRBV2	NA	TRBD2	TRBJ2-7	TGTGCCAGCAGTGAAACAGCTAGCGGGTCGGAGGGTTACGAGCAGTACTTC	CASSETASGSEGYEQYF
13	TRBV20-1	NA	TRBD1	TRBJ2-1	TGCAGTGCTACCGGGACAGGGAGGGATGAGCAGTTCTTC	CSATGTGRDEQFF
14	TRBV24-1	NA	TRBD1	TRBJ2-1	TGTGCCACCAGGAGGACAGGGAACAACAATGAGCAGTTCTTC	CATRRTGNNNEQFF
16	TRBV7-9	NA	TRBD1	TRBJ1-6	TGTGCCAGCAGAGAACCGGGACAGGGGGGCAATTCACCCCTCCACTTT	CASREPGQGGNSPLHF
15	TRBV18	NA	TRBD1	TRBJ1-5	TGTGCCAGCTCACGACAGACAGGGAACGGCCAGCCCCAGCATTTT	CASSRQTGNGQPQHF
14	TRBV5-1	once	TRBD1	TRBJ2-3	TGCGCCAGCAGCACCCGACAGGGTCAAGATACGCAGTATTTT	CASSTRQGQDTQYF
16	TRBV4-1	NA	TRBD1	TRBJ1-2	TGCGCCAGCAGCCAAGACCCAGGGGGAATTAACTATGGCTACACCTTC	CASSQDPGGINYGYTF
12	TRBV20-1	NA	NA	TRBJ2-5	TGCAATGCCGTAGACCAAGGGGAGACCCAGTACTTC	CNAVDQGETQYF
13	TRBV29-1	NA	TRBD1	TRBJ1-4	TGCAGCGCCCAGGACAGGTCCGATGAAAAACTGTTTTTT	CSAQDRSDEKLFF
16	TRBV6-5	NA	NA	TRBJ1-1	TGTGCCAGCAGCCTCCAGACGACAGAAATGAACACTGAAGCTTTCTTT	CASSLQTTEMNTEAFF
15	TRBV20-1	NA	NA	TRBJ1-5	TGCAGTGCTAGAGGAGGGGATTCGCGCAATCAGCCCCAGCATTTT	CSARGGDSRNQPQHF
14	TRBV20-1	NA	NA	TRBJ2-3	TGCAGTGCTACAGGGGCGCCGAGCTTAGATACGCAGTATTTT	CSATGAPSLDTQYF
13	TRBV18	few	NA	TRBJ2-5	TGTGCCAGCTCACCTCTACGGGGCAATGAGCAGTACTTC	CASSPLRGNEQYF
12	TRBV2	NA	NA	TRBJ2-7	TGTGCCAGCGACCTAAACTCCTACGAGCAGTACTTC	CASDLNSYEQYF
14	TRBV12-3/TRBV12-4	NA	TRBD1	TRBJ1-2	TGTGCCAGCGCTCCCAGACAGGGAACCAGCGGCTACACCTTC	CASAPRQGTSGYTF
15	TRBV19	few	TRBD2	TRBJ2-3	TGTGCCAGCTCCGGACTAGCGGAAATTTCAGATACGCAGTATTTT	CASSGLAEISDTQYF
17	TRBV4-2	NA	TRBD2	TRBJ2-2	TGTGCCAGCAGCCAAGATTTCGAGCGGGGGCACACCGGGGAGCTGTTTTTT	CASSQDFERGHTGELFF
14	TRBV7-2	NA	NA	TRBJ2-3	TGTGCCAGCAAGGTAACAAGAAGCACAGATACGCAGTATTTT	CASKVTRSTDTQYF
15	TRBV6-5	NA	NA	TRBJ2-1	TGTGCCAGCAGTCCGACAGAATACTCCTACAATGAGCAGTTCTTC	CASSPTEYSYNEQFF
15	TRBV7-7	NA	TRBD2	TRBJ2-3	TGTGCCAGCACTCACCCTAGCGGCAGCACAGATACGCAGTATTTT	CASTHPSGSTDTQYF
18	TRBV7-9	few	TRBD2	TRBJ2-5	TGTGCCAGCAGCCCGACCCCCTCTGGGACTAGCGGGTTTGAGACCCAGTACTTC	CASSPTPSGTSGFETQYF
12	TRBV7-7	NA	NA	TRBJ2-7	TGTGCCAGCAGCGATCACCGAGGGGCCCAGTACTTC	CASSDHRGAQYF
12	TRBV20-1	few	TRBD1	TRBJ2-4	TGCAGTGCAGAGGACAGGGGAAACATTCAGTACTTC	CSAEDRGNIQYF
14	TRBV6-6	NA	TRBD1	TRBJ2-5	TGTGCCAGCAGCCACAGGGGGCGCTGGGAGACCCAGTACTTC	CASSHRGRWETQYF
16	TRBV7-3	few	TRBD2	TRBJ2-3	TGTGCCAGCAGCTTGACTAGCGGGGGCAGCACAGATACGCAGTATTTT	CASSLTSGGSTDTQYF
13	TRBV4-1	few	NA	TRBJ1-6	TGCGCCAGCAGCCATTTGGAAGGTTCACCCCTCCACTTT	CASSHLEGSPLHF
15	TRBV29-1	few	NA	TRBJ2-7	TGCAGCGTTCCCCCCTACCCAGGAACCACCTACGAGCAGTACTTC	CSVPPYPGTTYEQYF